The 28 T cell receptor beta chains presented below share a single source sample, sequenced in a study of blood T cell repertoires in COVID-19. Clones were read by immunoSEQ multiplex PCR, and TCRdb kept only the in-frame ones, dropping some. The data show about 260,000 clones, around 88% seen once. The sample was peripheral blood. The source is a man younger than 40 with active or convalescent COVID-19.

The chain employs TRBV27 and TRBJ2-7; D perhaps matches TRBD1 (5 bases). Germline V gives CDR1 MNHEY, CDR2 SMNVEV (reference sequence). CDR3 length equals 14 residues. V was cut by 3 bases and J by 3 bases, with 12 bases left in between. CDR3 amino acids: CASSLGQASYEQYF. In nucleotides, the CDR3 is TGTGCCAGCAGTTTGGGGCAGGCGAGCTACGAGCAGTACTTC.

The chain links TRBV5-5 to TRBJ1-6, with no clear D. The CDR3 spans 13 residues. Germline values: CDR1 SGHKS, CDR2 YYEKEE (reference sequence). Trimming removed 2 bases from V and 9 bases from J, with 9 bases in between. The CDR3 sequence: CASSLDTGSPLHF. The CDR3 coding sequence is TGTGCCAGCAGCTTAGACACTGGTTCACCCCTCCACTTT.

This clone showed up just once. The CDR3 DNA reads TGTGCCAGCAGCGTCACAGGGGGCGCGAGTGAAAAACTGTTTTTT. Translated, it gives CASSVTGGASEKLFF. V and J are TRBV9 and TRBJ1-4; 9 bases align to TRBD1. Germline V gives CDR1 SGDLS, CDR2 YYNGEE. V lost 2 bases to trimming and J lost 7 bases; unmatched junction nucleotides: 6. The CDR3 totals 15 residues.

This clone appeared a single time. The rearrangement links TRBV12-3 or TRBV12-4 to TRBJ1-6, with 7 nucleotides matching TRBD1. V was clipped by 3 bases and J by 7 bases; unmatched bases: 0. This CDR3 contains 13 residues. In nucleotides, the CDR3 is TGTGCCAGCAGTTTGACAGGGAATTCACCCCTCCACTTT. Translating gives CASSLTGNSPLHF.

The DNA for the CDR3 is TGTGCCAGCAGCCAACAAAGACAGAGTAATGAAAAACTGTTTTTT. Amino acids: CASSQQRQSNEKLFF. This chain joins TRBV14 and TRBJ1-4, with a weak D call TRBD1 (5 bases). The CDR3 spans 15 residues. Trimming cost V 2 bases and J 4 bases, with 11 bases left between them. Germline V gene sequence: CDR1 SGHDN, CDR2 FVKESK. The variable domain in full, with the rest retrieved from reference TRBV14 and TRBJ1-4, is EAGVTQFPSHSVIEKGQTVTLRCDPISGHDNLYWYRRVMGKEIKFLLHFVKESKQDESGMPNNRFLAERTGGTYSTLKVQPAELEDSGVYFCASSQQRQSNEKLFFGSGTQLSVL.

This clone was observed many times. This sequence joins TRBV3-1 (or the pseudogene TRBV3-2) and TRBJ2-6, with 9 bases matching TRBD1. CDR3 length: 16 amino acids. Germline V gene data show CDR1 as LGHDT and CDR2 as YNNKEL (reference sequence). V lost 5 bases, J lost 0 bases, and 2 bases stayed unmatched. As DNA, the CDR3 is TGTGCCAGCAGCGACAGGGGGTACTCTGGGGCCAACGTCCTGACTTTC. Protein product: CASSDRGYSGANVLTF.

The V and J genes are TRBV5-5 and TRBJ2-1; 10 bases map to TRBD2. This CDR3 contains 14 residues. V trimming: 5 bases; J trimming: 6 bases; junction bases outside the gene matches: 5. Germline V gene data show CDR1 as SGHKS and CDR2 as YYEKEE (reference sequence). CDR3 protein: CASRLAGGINEQFF. In DNA form, the CDR3 reads TGTGCCAGCAGGTTAGCGGGGGGCATCAATGAGCAGTTCTTC.

This chain joins TRBV7-9 and TRBJ1-3; D gene unclear. The CDR3 length is 15 residues. V shed 4 bases and J shed 1 base, with 11 bases lying between them. The germline gives CDR1 SEHNR, CDR2 FQNEAQ (reference sequence). In DNA form, the CDR3 reads TGTGCCAGCAGCTCGGGGTCCTTTTCTGGAAACACCATATATTTT. Its translation is CASSSGSFSGNTIYF.

The chain has TRBV11-1 and TRBJ2-1, with 8 bases lining up with TRBD2. Per germline, CDR1 SGHAT and CDR2 FQDESV (reference sequence). Trimming cost V 4 bases and J 8 bases; bases outside gene matches: 13. This CDR3 has 16 amino acids. The CDR3 sequence: CASSSGGASGWYEQFF. The DNA for the CDR3 is TGTGCCAGCAGCTCCGGGGGGGCTAGCGGATGGTATGAGCAGTTCTTC.

This chain joins TRBV6-5 and TRBJ1-1; 7 bases line up with TRBD1. From germline, CDR1 is MNHEY and CDR2 SVGAGI. This CDR3 is built from 13 residues. V was clipped by 6 bases and J by 4 bases; unmatched bases: 5. This CDR3 is CASSLTGATEAFF. The CDR3 DNA reads as TGTGCCAGCAGCCTTACAGGGGCCACTGAAGCTTTCTTT.

This chain uses TRBV30 with TRBJ1-1; no reliable D call. The CDR3 runs 12 residues. The ends were cut back, 5 bases at V and 7 bases at J, with 14 bases in the middle. In germline, CDR1 is GTSNPN, CDR2 SVGIG (reference sequence). The CDR3, as DNA: TGTGCCTGGGACCGGGAGAGGCGTGAAGCTTTCTTT. It yields the protein CAWDRERREAFF.

The gene calls are TRBV27 and TRBJ2-2, with TRBD2 as a possible D gene (6 bases). V was clipped by 6 bases and J by 6 bases, with 17 bases between them. Germline assignment: CDR1 MNHEY and CDR2 SMNVEV (reference sequence). The CDR3 has 15 residues. The CDR3 DNA sequence: TGTGCCAGCAGGGTCTACGCCGGGGGTTCCGGGGAGCTGTTTTTT. Amino acid sequence: CASRVYAGGSGELFF.

This chain links TRBV19 with TRBJ2-2, with TRBD1 matching 8 bases. There are 15 residues in the CDR3. Germline CDR1 reads LNHDA; CDR2 reads SQIVND (reference sequence). The V segment lost 3 bases and the J segment 3 bases; nucleotides outside the gene matches: 3. CDR3 nucleotide sequence: TGTGCCAGTAGTATGGGACAGGACCACACCGGGGAGCTGTTTTTT. This sequence encodes CASSMGQDHTGELFF.

The chain couples TRBV7-2 to TRBJ2-7, with D possibly matching TRBD2 (5 bases). CDR3 length: 15 amino acids. Germline CDR1 reads SGHTA; CDR2 reads FQGNSA. Between the trimmed V and J ends, which lost 5 bases and 0 bases, there was a span of 14 bases. CDR3 residues: CASSPRVASSYEQYF. The DNA of the CDR3 is TGTGCCAGCAGCCCGCGGGTAGCGAGCTCCTACGAGCAGTACTTC.

The chain is built from TRBV30 and TRBJ1-6; tentative D call: TRBD1 (6 bases). This CDR3 has 16 amino acids. Germline V CDR1 and CDR2: GTSNPN, SVGIG (reference sequence). For the CDR3, the DNA is TGTGCGGCGACCGGGACAAGGGGTTCCTATAATTCACCCCTCCACTTT. This codes for CAATGTRGSYNSPLHF.

V is TRBV4-1 and J is TRBJ1-1, with 10 bases that match TRBD1. V shed 3 bases, J shed 5 bases, and the junction held 9 bases outside the gene matches. This CDR3 comprises 16 residues. Germline V lookup: CDR1 MGHRA, CDR2 YSYEKL. The CDR3 spells CASSQGPGQGTTEAFF. The CDR3 nucleotides read TGCGCCAGCAGCCAGGGCCCGGGACAGGGGACAACTGAAGCTTTCTTT.

This chain joins TRBV5-8 and TRBJ2-7; D is possibly TRBD2 (7 bases). Trimming pared 6 bases from V and 3 bases from J, leaving 16 bases between. Germline V gives CDR1 SGHTS, CDR2 YDEGEE. This CDR3 region has 14 residues. The CDR3 DNA sequence: TGTGCCAGCACACAAGGGGGGGGCATCTACGAGCAGTACTTC. This translates into CASTQGGGIYEQYF. Full variable domain (outside the CDR3, taken from reference TRBV5-8 and TRBJ2-7): EAGVTQSPTHLIKTRGQQATLRCSPISGHTSVYWYQQALGLGLQFLLWYDEGEERNRGNFPPRFSGRQFPNYSSELNVNALELEDSALYLCASTQGGGIYEQYFGPGTRLTVT.

This CDR3 is CASSRTQRLGQETNYGYTF. In DNA, the CDR3 is TGTGCCAGCAGTCGGACCCAGCGATTGGGACAGGAAACTAACTATGGCTACACCTTC. The chain uses TRBV28 and TRBJ1-2, with 8 nucleotides matching TRBD1. J was trimmed by 0 bases and V by 5 bases; bases with no gene match: 17. In germline, CDR1 is MDHEN, CDR2 SYDVKM. The CDR3 has 19 residues.

This clone occurred a few times. The chain employs TRBV4-1 and TRBJ2-7, with 8 nucleotides matching TRBD1. The V gene end was trimmed by 3 bases and the J gene end by 2 bases; junction bases not matched to a gene: 6. CDR3 size: 15 residues. The germline CDR1 and CDR2 sequences are MGHRA and YSYEKL. This chain's CDR3 is CASSQPGQVTYEQYF. Written as DNA, the CDR3 is TGCGCCAGCAGCCAGCCGGGACAGGTGACCTACGAGCAGTACTTC.

The rearrangement links TRBV5-5 to TRBJ1-3, with D tentatively TRBD1 (6 bases). The CDR3 is 18 residues long. Germline loops: CDR1 SGHKS, CDR2 YYEKEE (reference sequence). V lost 0 bases, J lost 0 bases, and 16 bases lay in between. CDR3 bases: TGTGCCAGCAGCTTGGGAACAGGGCTGGGCCTCTCTGGAAACACCATATATTTT. This codes for CASSLGTGLGLSGNTIYF.

J is TRBJ1-5 and V is TRBV2, with a weak D call TRBD1 (5 bases). Germline lookup yields CDR1 SNHLY and CDR2 FYNNEI. Trimming removed 6 bases from V and 5 bases from J, with 11 bases in between. The CDR3 spans 13 residues. In DNA form, the CDR3 reads TGTGCCAGCAGCGGGGGGGGTCATCAGCCCCAGCATTTT. Encoded protein: CASSGGGHQPQHF.

The chain is built from TRBV19 and TRBJ2-2; D ambiguous. V was clipped by 5 bases and J by 2 bases, with 12 bases between them. The V gene's germline CDR1 is LNHDA and CDR2 SQIVND (reference sequence). The CDR3 consists of 15 residues. This CDR3 reads CASSFRGINTGELFF. The CDR3 DNA is TGTGCCAGTAGTTTTAGAGGAATAAACACCGGGGAGCTGTTTTTT.

This rearrangement joins TRBV4-1 to TRBJ1-5; the match to TRBD1 covers 8 bases. With V trimmed by 4 bases and J by 0 bases, 11 bases remained unmatched. CDR3 length: 18 residues. The germline V gene encodes CDR1 MGHRA and CDR2 YSYEKL. The CDR3 DNA is TGCGCCAGCAGCCCTACAGGGGGAGCAGACTCTAGCAATCAGCCCCAGCATTTT. Residues: CASSPTGGADSSNQPQHF.

This rearrangement joins TRBV2 to TRBJ2-4, with D tentatively TRBD2 (6 bases). V dropped 7 bases and J dropped 7 bases, with 8 bases sitting between them. This CDR3 is built from 11 residues. Per germline, CDR1 SNHLY and CDR2 FYNNEI. CDR3 nucleotides: TGTGCCAGCACGGGGGAGAACATTCAGTACTTC. Amino acids: CASTGENIQYF.

The chain recombines TRBV2 with TRBJ1-2, with 7 positions matching TRBD1. CDR1 is SNHLY, CDR2 FYNNEI, per germline. J gave up 9 bases and V 3 bases, and 7 bases lay outside the gene matches. The CDR3 consists of 13 residues. This CDR3 reads CASSENRGRSYTF. CDR3 sequence (DNA): TGTGCCAGCAGTGAGAACAGGGGAAGGAGCTACACCTTC.

The chain has TRBV3-1 (or the pseudogene TRBV3-2) and TRBJ2-7; TRBD1 matches at 7 bases. Germline lookup yields CDR1 LGHDT and CDR2 YNNKEL (reference sequence). The trim removed 0 bases at V and 4 bases at J, leaving 15 bases unmatched. The CDR3 is 18 amino acids. In nucleotides, the CDR3 is TGTGCCAGCAGCCAAGAGTCTCAGTGGGCAGGGGGTCTGTACGAGCAGTACTTC. Translating it yields CASSQESQWAGGLYEQYF.

The chain links TRBV7-2 to TRBJ1-1; the match to TRBD1 covers 9 bases. The V gene's germline CDR1 is SGHTA and CDR2 FQGNSA. The CDR3 has 14 amino acids. The V and J ends lost 5 bases and 6 bases, in that order; junction bases with no gene match: 7. In DNA form, the CDR3 reads TGTGCCAGCAGCCCACCGGGACAGGGACCTGAAGCTTTCTTT. Amino acid sequence: CASSPPGQGPEAFF.

The genes are TRBV7-8 and TRBJ2-5; unclear D gene. The germline V gene has CDR1 SGHVS and CDR2 FQNEAQ. V gave up 5 bases and J gave up 5 bases, with 21 bases separating them. The length of the CDR3 is 16 residues. The CDR3 region is CASSHPIGRDWETQYF. In DNA, the CDR3 is TGTGCCAGCAGCCACCCAATAGGAAGAGACTGGGAGACCCAGTACTTC.